A selection of T cell receptor beta chains follows, all from one sample in a study of T cells after posttransplantation cyclophosphamide. TCRdb's table, derived via immunoSEQ multiplex PCR, lists solely in-frame clones and lacks some. Reported are 35,000 to 40,000 clones, none seen only once; the ten largest carry about 6.4%. The sequenced material came from PBMCs. The receptor source for this set is a young man in good health and a related stem cell transplant donor. CDR3s include the opening cysteine and the closing phenylalanine or tryptophan. The order of the fields is V gene, J gene, D gene, CDR3 protein. A D gene is named only where the DNA matches it firmly.

TRBV12-3/TRBV12-4	TRBJ2-3	.	CASSSGTDTQYF
TRBV5-1	TRBJ2-3	.	CASSLRGDTQYF
TRBV28	TRBJ2-1	.	CASSLSTGGQKYNEQFF
TRBV6-5	TRBJ1-1	TRBD1	CASSLDRGHPEAFF
TRBV12-3/TRBV12-4	TRBJ1-1	TRBD1	CASTPGQGNTEAFF
TRBV12-3/TRBV12-4	TRBJ1-1	.	CASSLQLNTEAFF
TRBV9	TRBJ1-1	.	CASSVVPQGTEAFF
TRBV4-1	TRBJ2-5	.	CTSSRYRGGQETQYF
TRBV27	TRBJ1-2	.	CASSPDRASLGYTF
TRBV27	TRBJ2-7	TRBD1	CASSPTGQGLNEQYF
TRBV7-6	TRBJ2-1	.	CASSSTLQGGHNEQFF
TRBV5-6	TRBJ2-7	TRBD1	CASSPDRGYEQYF
TRBV2	TRBJ2-6	.	CASSEGTSSSGANVLTF
TRBV5-1	TRBJ2-7	.	CASSLIPAEGYEQYF
TRBV24-1	TRBJ2-7	.	CATSKRGSYEQYF
TRBV6-2/TRBV6-3	TRBJ1-1	.	CASSYSTRANTEAFF
TRBV19	TRBJ1-1	.	CASSIPGRGTEAFF
TRBV5-1	TRBJ2-1	.	CASSDLEGLNNEQFF
TRBV29-1	TRBJ2-7	.	CSPRPSAEQYF
TRBV7-9	TRBJ1-1	.	CASSLVAAGKPYTEAFF
TRBV4-1	TRBJ2-7	TRBD1	CASSQSIRDSYEQYF
TRBV28	TRBJ2-4	.	CASSLQGDKNIQYF
TRBV29-1	TRBJ2-5	TRBD1	CSVEDETGGFIQETQYF
TRBV5-1	TRBJ2-2	.	CASSSGTHTGELFF
TRBV28	TRBJ1-2	.	CASSPAGRGDGYTF
TRBV6-6	TRBJ1-2	.	CASSSTANYGYTF
TRBV12-3/TRBV12-4	TRBJ1-5	.	CASSPPGGLSNQPQHF
TRBV28	TRBJ2-7	.	CASRTGPYEQYF
TRBV5-1	TRBJ2-3	TRBD1	CASRQGAVTDTQYF
TRBV19	TRBJ1-4	TRBD1	CASADRGQANEKLFF
TRBV5-4	TRBJ1-1	.	CASSLAGSMNTEAFF
TRBV7-2	TRBJ2-7	.	CASSSGQIGTAYVAYEQYF
TRBV5-4	TRBJ1-6	.	CASSGAEPNSPLHF
TRBV11-2	TRBJ2-1	.	CASSLGQSIYNEQFF
TRBV11-2	TRBJ2-2	TRBD1	CASSHWPGQGEAGELFF
TRBV7-2	TRBJ2-1	.	CASSSTGSWSYNEQFF
TRBV19	TRBJ1-5	TRBD1	CASSRQGNQPQHF
TRBV7-7	TRBJ2-2	.	CASSPTVTTGELFF
TRBV6-5	TRBJ2-7	.	CASSDTFSSYEQYF
TRBV6-2/TRBV6-3	TRBJ2-5	TRBD2	CASSYRLGLAGDQETQYF